This T cell receptor beta chain was identified in a study of blood T cell repertoires in COVID-19. Whole-study context: COVID-19 samples collected from the United States, Italy and Spain covered acute and convalescent phases. Sample material is recorded as cDNA or gDNA derived from T cells, B-cell-depleted T cells, or PBMCs.

This CDR3 comprises 14 residues. The V gene lost 0 bases and the J gene lost 2 bases, with 7 bases spanning the gap. Per the germline V gene, CDR1 is SGHAT and CDR2 is FQNNGV. This clone was seen only once. As handled by the study authors: The authors estimated nucleated cell counts from reference gene primer amplification. TCRdb keeps only in-frame clones here, not all; method: immunoSEQ multiplex PCR. V, J and clone size derive from that table, while D and trimming were established from the DNA sequence. The sample includes about 200,000 clones, around 90% of them seen just once. This clonotype originated in a man aged 35 to 55 with active or convalescent COVID-19. What was sequenced was peripheral blood. The chain is built from TRBV11-2 and TRBJ1-1; D is ambiguous. CDR3 DNA: TGTGCCAGCAGCTTAGATCAGGCCAACACTGAAGCTTTCTTT. It yields the protein CASSLDQANTEAFF.